The present TCR beta chain was sequenced within a study of T cells after yellow fever vaccination (dated by TCRdb to about 2019). In terms of the full investigation: The SMART-Seq v4 Ultra Low Input RNA kit was used to prepare libraries from fractions with low cell numbers. Bulk TCR alpha and beta repertoires were sequenced longitudinally to track T-cell clones before and after primary and booster YFV17D yellow fever vaccination. The cohort comprised two healthy male donors, one aged 18 to 30 and one aged 30 to 40 years. Blood was drawn at multiple timepoints before and after primary and secondary immunization, with bulk PBMC replicates and cell subsets isolated. Findings and caveats that apply to the study as a whole: After the booster, most clones that had expanded after primary vaccination were detected again (around 97% of CD4 and 70% to 90% of CD8), suggesting broad maintenance of memory. FACS-sorted repertoires could contain abundant contaminating clonotypes from the bulk population, so computational filtering was required. The secondary T-cell response was found to be weaker but faster than the primary response, with a peak reached on day 5 rather than on day 15. A small share of clonotypes occurred in both CD4 and CD8 compartments, likely arising from convergent recombination. The study included only a couple of donors, which limits how far the findings can be generalized.

V and J are truncated by 4 bases and 3 bases respectively, leaving an intervening sequence of 7 bases. The CDR3 numbers 13 residues from cysteine through phenylalanine. Only CDR3 DNA remains: 39 bases, in frame from the first base. The CDR1 and CDR2 encoded by the germline V gene are SGHTA and FQGNSA. TCR cDNA was synthesized by 5'RACE template switching, which introduced a universal primer site and unique molecular identifiers. Priming for cDNA synthesis came from both the TCR alpha and TCR beta constant segments. Libraries were amplified in two PCR steps, with sample barcodes and sequencing adapters added in the second step. Libraries were sequenced on Illumina HiSeq 2500 (2x100 bp) or NovaSeq (2x150 bp). Per the original workflow: MIGEC handled demultiplexing of reads and collapsing into UMI consensus sequences, while MiXCR performed V(D)J alignment. Vaccine-responding clonotypes were defined with edgeR using replicate PBMC samples, requiring FDR below 0.01 and a log2 fold change above 5 up to day 15. CD4 or CD8 identity was assigned to each bulk clonotype according to whether the clonotype was present at higher abundance in the sequenced CD4 repertoire or the sequenced CD8 repertoire. TCRdb reanalyzed the raw reads on its own, using fastp at Q25 for trimming and MiXCR for clone calling, and kept in-frame beta chains. Rows are unified per CDR3 protein, each entry keeping the most common DNA and genes. These V and J calls are TCRdb output, not the study's own analysis. In all, the sample holds approximately 510,000 distinct CDR3 sequences, and just over 20% of those were seen once. Jointly, the top ten make up about 15% of the sample.

This clonotype appeared many times. Its antigen is unknown. Per-nucleotide qualities are absent, and no much larger clonotype sits a single base away. The meaning of the sample's treatment or condition label: live attenuated yellow fever vaccine strain. At every blood-draw timepoint, two biological replicates of bulk PBMCs were collected. PBMCs were isolated from peripheral blood using a standard Ficoll-Paque protocol. TriZol was used to extract RNA from bulk PBMCs, CD4 and CD8 fractions, and dextramer-positive and dextramer-negative fractions. The receptor was derived from a man between 18 and 29 years old who received the YFV17D yellow fever vaccine. Here the chain combines TRBV7-2 and TRBJ1-5, with an unclear D gene assignment. Here the sequenced sample was PBMCs, taken less than 25 days after the first yellow fever vaccination. The nucleotides read TGTGCCAGCAGCTCGGACTACAATCAGCCCCAGCATTTT. It codes for CASSSDYNQPQHF. Reference TRBV7-2 and TRBJ1-5 proteins supply the regions before and after the CDR3; the full variable domain is: GAGVSQSPSNKVTEKGKDVELRCDPISGHTALYWYRQSLGQGLEFLIYFQGNSAPDKSGLPSDRFSAERTGGSVSTLTIQRTQQEDSAVYLCASSSDYNQPQHFGDGTRLSIL.